The next 21 T cell receptor beta chains were all read from a single sample in a study of radiotherapy plus CTLA-4 blockade in lung cancer. TCRdb's table, derived via immunoSEQ multiplex PCR, lists solely in-frame clones and lacks some. Of roughly 32,000 clones detected, 70% appear once; the ten largest clones hold under 4.5%. The sample in question was peripheral blood, obtained from a patient treated with radiotherapy plus ipilimumab. All receptors derive from a human donor with non-small cell lung cancer who had stable disease on radiotherapy plus ipilimumab.

This clone showed up just once. V usage is TRBV19 and J usage is TRBJ2-7, with D perhaps matching TRBD2 (6 bases). Germline lookup yields CDR1 LNHDA and CDR2 SQIVND (reference sequence). V was shortened by 5 bases and J by 2 bases, with 13 bases between the two germline ends. The length of the CDR3 is 14 residues. CDR3 loop: CASSLRAGTYEQYF. The CDR3 nucleotides read TGTGCCAGTAGTCTACGGGCGGGGACCTACGAGCAGTACTTC.

This chain links TRBV6-6 with TRBJ1-2, with D unresolved. CDR1 and CDR2 from the germline V gene are MNHNY and SVGAGI (reference sequence). The V gene lost 5 bases and the J gene lost 8 bases, with 21 bases spanning the gap. The CDR3 spans 15 residues. CDR3 residues: CASSPDSRSVWGYTF. For the CDR3, the DNA is TGTGCCAGCAGTCCTGATTCCCGATCAGTCTGGGGCTACACCTTC.

The CDR3 DNA sequence: TGTGCCAGCAGCGGCCGGGACCCCGGTGAAGCTTTCTTT. Translating it yields CASSGRDPGEAFF. V is TRBV9 and J is TRBJ1-1; TRBD1 might be the D (5 bases). The CDR3 sequence is 13 residues long. V was trimmed by 3 bases and J by 7 bases, leaving 13 bases between them. Germline CDR1 and CDR2: SGDLS and YYNGEE. The full variable domain, its missing parts supplied by reference TRBV9 and TRBJ1-1, is DSGVTQTPKHLITATGQRVTLRCSPRSGDLSVYWYQQSLDQGLQFLIQYYNGEERAKGNILERFSAQQFPDLHSELNLSSLELGDSALYFCASSGRDPGEAFFGQGTRLTVV.

This clone was detected only a few times. This rearrangement joins TRBV11-2 to TRBJ1-4; maybe TRBD1 (5 bases). The germline V and J ends were trimmed by 4 bases and 3 bases, with 18 bases remaining between them. The germline gives CDR1 SGHAT, CDR2 FQNNGV. This CDR3 has 17 residues. Here the CDR3 reads CASSSGTFGGANEKLFF. CDR3 bases: TGTGCCAGCAGCTCCGGGACTTTCGGGGGGGCTAATGAAAAACTGTTTTTT.

The rearrangement links TRBV6-5 to TRBJ2-3, with 7 bases lining up with TRBD2. In germline, CDR1 is MNHEY, CDR2 SVGAGI. CDR3 length: 13 amino acids. J lost 1 base, V lost 8 bases, and 3 bases had no gene match. CDR3 region: CASAGRGTDTQYF. The CDR3 DNA follows: TGTGCCAGCGCGGGGAGGGGCACAGATACGCAGTATTTT.

The V and J genes are TRBV7-2 and TRBJ2-5; no clear D gene. V lost 1 base and J 7 bases, leaving 16 bases between the germline ends. The CDR3 is 15 amino acids. Germline V lookup: CDR1 SGHTA, CDR2 FQGNSA. CDR3 coding DNA: TGTGCCAGCAGCTTAGGGGTTTCGAATTGGGGGACCCAGTACTTC. Its protein is CASSLGVSNWGTQYF.

This clone came up a few times. This rearrangement joins TRBV7-2 to TRBJ2-3, with TRBD2 matching over 9 bases. The V gene's germline CDR1 is SGHTA and CDR2 FQGNSA. The junction had 2 bases not matched to a gene; V was cut back by 6 bases and J by 1 base. The CDR3 is made up of 14 amino acids. CDR3 region: CASSIAGGTDTQYF. CDR3 bases: TGTGCCAGCAGTATAGCGGGGGGCACAGATACGCAGTATTTT.

The V and J genes are TRBV6-5 and TRBJ2-7; no reliable D call. This CDR3 is 11 amino acids long. V was trimmed by 7 bases and J by 3 bases, leaving 7 bases between them. From germline, CDR1 is MNHEY and CDR2 SVGAGI. The CDR3 sequence is CASTSDYEQYF. The CDR3 DNA follows: TGTGCCAGCACCTCCGACTACGAGCAGTACTTC.

V and J are TRBV5-1 and TRBJ2-2; D gene uncertain. This CDR3 is built from 16 residues. The germline gives CDR1 SGHRS, CDR2 YFSETQ. V lost 1 base, J lost 5 bases, and 15 bases lay in between. CDR3 coding DNA: TGCGCCAGCAGCTTGTTCGGTGAAAAGGTGACCGGGGAGCTGTTTTTT. Its translation: CASSLFGEKVTGELFF.

The chain uses TRBV2 and TRBJ2-2; D remains unclear. The CDR3 sequence is 14 residues long. V gave up 1 base and J gave up 5 bases, with 8 bases separating them. CDR1 and CDR2 from the germline V gene are SNHLY and FYNNEI. CDR3 nucleotides: TGTGCCAGCAGTGAAGTAGTGGGGACCGGGGAGCTGTTTTTT. Amino acid sequence: CASSEVVGTGELFF.

This clone was observed a handful of times. V and J are TRBV2 and TRBJ2-5; TRBD1 agrees at 10 bases. V trimming: 7 bases; J trimming: 7 bases; junction bases outside the gene matches: 3. The germline V gene has CDR1 SNHLY and CDR2 FYNNEI. The CDR3 runs 12 residues. CDR3 amino acids: CASTGQGTTQYF. The CDR3 DNA reads as TGTGCCAGCACGGGACAGGGGACGACCCAGTACTTC.

The chain uses TRBV13 and TRBJ2-1; a possible D gene is TRBD1 (6 bases). V was cut by 5 bases and J by 10 bases, with 12 bases left in between. This CDR3 is built from 12 residues. Germline assignment: CDR1 PRHDT and CDR2 FYEKMQ (reference sequence). The DNA of the CDR3 is TGTGCCAGCAGCGCTCCGGGACAAGAGCAGTTCTTC. Translated, it gives CASSAPGQEQFF.

This clone occurred once. The chain uses TRBV29-1 and TRBJ2-7; 14 nucleotides align to TRBD2. This CDR3 comprises 14 residues. Germline CDR1 and CDR2: SQVTM and ANQGSEA. The V gene end was trimmed by 7 bases and the J gene end by 7 bases; junction bases not matched to a gene: 9. CDR3 nucleotides: TGCAGCGCCCTGGGACTAGCGGGAGCCCGAGAGCAGTACTTC. Translated, it gives CSALGLAGAREQYF.

Regarding this clone: A read error may account for a junction end that differs from germline. DNA for the CDR3: TGTGCTAGCAGTCGACCCGATGGAGAGACCCAGTACTTC. As protein: CASSRPDGETQYF. This chain joins TRBV7-7 and TRBJ2-5; no clear D gene. The CDR3 has 13 residues. From germline, CDR1 is SSHAT and CDR2 FNYEAQ (reference sequence).

The chain combines TRBV30 with TRBJ2-1; possible D gene TRBD2, 5 bases. CDR1 is GTSNPN, CDR2 SVGIG, per germline (reference sequence). Trimming took 0 bases from V and 8 from J, leaving 20 bases between them. The CDR3 sequence is 16 residues long. CDR3 amino acids: CAWSVRVGVLWDEQFF. CDR3 nucleotide sequence: TGTGCCTGGAGTGTACGAGTGGGAGTTCTTTGGGATGAGCAGTTCTTC.

The chain employs TRBV28 and TRBJ1-1, with D possibly matching TRBD1 (5 bases). Trimming removed 3 bases from V and 2 bases from J, with 10 bases in between. The CDR3 loop spans 14 amino acids. CDR1 and CDR2 (germline): MDHEN, SYDVKM. The DNA for the CDR3 is TGTGCCAGCAGTTTTGGGGGGAGAAACACTGAAGCTTTCTTT. Translation gives CASSFGGRNTEAFF.

CDR3 in DNA: TGTGCCAGCAGCTTGGGGGCCTCGGGGCCCGGAAACACAGATACGCAGTATTTT. Protein product: CASSLGASGPGNTDTQYF. V and J are TRBV5-4 and TRBJ2-3; D is perhaps TRBD1 or TRBD2 (5 bases each). The length of the CDR3 is 18 residues. The V end was cut by 0 bases, the J end by 2 bases, with 19 bases between. The germline V gene encodes CDR1 SGHNT and CDR2 YYREEE (reference sequence).

The chain has TRBV5-6 and TRBJ1-2, with D possibly matching TRBD1 (5 bases). Germline assignment: CDR1 SGHDT and CDR2 YYEEEE. The CDR3 runs to 15 residues. V lost 0 bases and J 8 bases, leaving 17 bases between the germline ends. CDR3 coding DNA: TGTGCCAGCAGCTTGGCCACGGGGCGCGTCATAGGCTACACCTTC. Translating it yields CASSLATGRVIGYTF.

V and J are TRBV2 and TRBJ1-4; TRBD1 matches 7 bases. Germline assignment: CDR1 SNHLY and CDR2 FYNNEI. The CDR3 loop spans 15 amino acids. V trimming: 6 bases; J trimming: 3 bases; junction bases outside the gene matches: 7. CDR3 bases: TGTGCCAGCAGGGGTCAGGGACAGCCTAATGAAAAACTGTTTTTT. As protein: CASRGQGQPNEKLFF. Looking up the rest from reference TRBV2 and TRBJ1-4 gives the full variable domain: EPEVTQTPSHQVTQMGQEVILRCVPISNHLYFYWYRQILGQKVEFLVSFYNNEISEKSEIFDDQFSVERPDGSNFTLKIRSTKLEDSAMYFCASRGQGQPNEKLFFGSGTQLSVL.

This clone was observed a handful of times. This CDR3 is CASSFYSSMNTEAFF. The CDR3 DNA sequence: TGTGCCAGCAGCTTCTACAGTTCCATGAACACTGAAGCTTTCTTT. The chain carries TRBV5-6 and TRBJ1-1; D unclear. Looked up from germline, CDR1 is SGHDT and CDR2 is YYEEEE. The CDR3 is made up of 15 amino acids. V lost 2 bases to trimming and J lost 0 bases, with 11 bases between them.

The J gene is TRBJ1-5, the V gene TRBV5-6; perhaps TRBD1 as D (6 bases). Germline V gene lookup returns CDR1 SGHDT and CDR2 YYEEEE. Trimming took off 2 bases at V and 6 bases at J, with 15 bases between the two ends. The CDR3 is 15 residues long. The chain's CDR3 is CASSFYGTMGQPQHF. CDR3 coding DNA: TGTGCCAGCAGCTTCTATGGGACAATGGGTCAGCCCCAGCATTTT.